The text below deals with one T cell receptor beta chain. Its antigen is not identified. The method was immunoSEQ multiplex PCR; TCRdb's version includes in-frame clones alone and lacks a portion of them. The repertoire holds 65,000 to 85,000 clones, with about 91% as singletons. Losses at the gene ends were 6 bases for V and 4 bases for J; bases not matched to a gene: 4. The CDR3 consists of 14 residues. Germline V gives CDR1 SQVTM, CDR2 ANQGSEA. The source of the sample is a study of OX40 agonist ivuxolimab in advanced cancers. The overall study: An agonistic anti-OX40 (CD134) antibody, ivuxolimab, was used to treat the patients. It was permissible to have had prior anti-PD-1, anti-PD-L1 or anti-CTLA-4 therapy, and less than 45% had some. Study outcomes and limitations: Partial responders at 0.1-3.0 mg/kg showed near-lowest clonal expansion. At doses 0.1 to 3.0 mg/kg, CD4+ and CD8+ clones expanded.

The sample was CD4+ or CD8+ T cells sorted from blood, taken in a trial of the OX40 agonist ivuxolimab. This receptor was taken from an adult with an advanced solid tumor such as melanoma, head and neck, liver or kidney cancer. The chain recombines TRBV29-1 with TRBJ2-6, with 9 bases fitting TRBD1. CDR3 in amino acids: CSVGTGTGANVLTF. The CDR3, as DNA: TGCAGCGTGGGGACAGGGACCGGGGCCAACGTCCTGACTTTC.